One and the same sample provided the 27 T cell receptor beta chains below, sequenced in a study of tissue T cells after allogeneic stem cell transplantation. Sequencing was performed with immunoSEQ multiplex PCR; in TCRdb, only in-frame clones are kept and a portion is missing. The table lists 5,500 to 8,500 clones, approximately 56% of them singletons, with more than 20% in the top ten. Source: duodenum tissue, taken at autopsy. The receptors originated from a female donor aged 60 or older with lung cancer.

The V gene is TRBV4-2, the J gene TRBJ1-4; D unresolved. Germline CDR1 is LGHNA and CDR2 is YNFKEQ. The CDR3 is 15 amino acids. V gave up 5 bases and J gave up 0 bases, with 10 bases separating them. CDR3 coding DNA: TGTGCCAGCAGCGCCCGACATGCAACTAATGAAAAACTGTTTTTT. Translating gives CASSARHATNEKLFF.

CDR3 bases: TGTGCCAGCAGCTTGCGAGCCCTATACGAGCAGTACTTC. This encodes CASSLRALYEQYF. This chain links TRBV5-6 with TRBJ2-7; D not resolved. Trimming pared 1 base from V and 4 bases from J, leaving 9 bases between. Germline CDR1 is SGHDT and CDR2 is YYEEEE. The length of the CDR3 is 13 residues.

The rearrangement links TRBV6-5 to TRBJ2-7; 8 bases agree with TRBD2. The CDR3 sequence is 15 residues long. Germline assignment: CDR1 MNHEY and CDR2 SVGAGI. The ends lost 5 bases at V and 4 bases at J; junction bases unmatched: 10. DNA for the CDR3: TGTGCCAGCAGTCCCGAGCGGGAGATTAAGTACGAGCAGTACTTC. The encoded protein is CASSPEREIKYEQYF.

This clone was detected only once. J is TRBJ2-7 and V is TRBV11-2; TRBD1 matches at 7 bases. Germline CDR1 and CDR2: SGHAT and FQNNGV. This CDR3 is 14 amino acids long. The J segment lost 0 bases and the V segment lost 6 bases, leaving 5 bases of the junction unmatched. CDR3 nucleotide sequence: TGTGCCAGCAGGGATAACAGGGGCTCCTACGAGCAGTACTTC. This translates into CASRDNRGSYEQYF.

V and J are TRBV3-1 (or the pseudogene TRBV3-2) and TRBJ2-2, with 8 bases matching TRBD1. Germline assignment: CDR1 LGHDT and CDR2 YNNKEL (reference sequence). The CDR3 is 20 amino acids. V was clipped by 2 bases and J by 3 bases; unmatched bases: 17. The CDR3 nucleotides are TGTGCCAGCAGCCAACTTCCGGCACGAGGACAGGGTGGGTACACCGGGGAGCTGTTTTTT. The encoded protein is CASSQLPARGQGGYTGELFF.

DNA for the CDR3: TGTGCCAGCTCACCACACAAGGCCGGAGGCTACACCTTC. Translating gives CASSPHKAGGYTF. The gene calls are TRBV18 and TRBJ1-2; no clear D. This CDR3 spans 13 amino acids. CDR1 KGHSH and CDR2 LQKENI come from the germline V gene. V shed 1 base and J shed 8 bases, with 11 bases lying between them.

This clone was picked up a small number of times. This chain connects TRBV7-9 to TRBJ1-4; no reliable D call. Germline values: CDR1 SEHNR, CDR2 FQNEAQ (reference sequence). The ends were cut back, 2 bases at V and 5 bases at J, with 18 bases in the middle. The CDR3 length is 17 residues. CDR3 in amino acids: CASSLYSRGARNEKLFF. CDR3 nucleotides: TGTGCCAGCAGCTTATATAGTCGGGGTGCGAGGAATGAAAAACTGTTTTTT.

V usage is TRBV19 and J usage is TRBJ2-1; TRBD1 matches 8 bases. CDR1 and CDR2 from the germline V gene are LNHDA and SQIVND (reference sequence). The V segment lost 5 bases and the J segment 7 bases; nucleotides outside the gene matches: 7. The CDR3 totals 14 residues. The CDR3 region is CASSLRTGRNEQFF. In DNA form, the CDR3 reads TGTGCCAGTAGTCTCCGGACAGGGAGGAATGAGCAGTTCTTC.

This clone is labeled as medium-sized. This rearrangement joins TRBV7-2 to TRBJ2-2; no clear D. The V gene's germline CDR1 is SGHTA and CDR2 FQGNSA. Deletions cut 6 bases from V and 1 base from J, with 0 bases between. This CDR3 comprises 11 residues. For the CDR3, the DNA is TGTGCCAGCAGGAACACCGGGGAGCTGTTTTTT. Protein: CASRNTGELFF.

The chain recombines TRBV3-1 (or the pseudogene TRBV3-2) with TRBJ1-5, with D hard to call. The CDR3 extends over 13 amino acids. Trimming stripped 5 bases from V and 3 bases from J, with 8 bases between. Germline V gives CDR1 LGHDT, CDR2 YNNKEL (reference sequence). The CDR3 coding sequence is TGTGCCAGCAGCGACAAAACCAATCAGCCCCAGCATTTT. This translates into CASSDKTNQPQHF.

V gene TRBV18 combines with J gene TRBJ1-1; D unclear. Germline V gene lookup returns CDR1 KGHSH and CDR2 LQKENI. V shed 2 bases and J shed 2 bases, with 15 bases lying between them. The CDR3 spans 16 residues. CDR3 region: CASSPLLQSVNTEAFF. The CDR3 DNA sequence: TGTGCCAGCTCACCATTGTTACAGTCGGTCAACACTGAAGCTTTCTTT.

V and J are TRBV4-2 and TRBJ2-7; 7 nucleotides align to TRBD2. Germline values: CDR1 LGHNA, CDR2 YNFKEQ. The CDR3 runs to 15 residues. Losses at the gene ends were 0 bases for V and 3 bases for J; bases not matched to a gene: 5. In DNA form, the CDR3 reads TGTGCCAGCAGCCAAGATCAGCGGGGAAACTACGAGCAGTACTTC. Translation: CASSQDQRGNYEQYF.

The chain is built from TRBV7-2 and TRBJ2-7; no firm D call. CDR3 length equals 11 residues. V was pared by 2 bases and J by 3 bases, with 2 bases between. The germline V gene encodes CDR1 SGHTA and CDR2 FQGNSA. The CDR3 loop reads CASSLSYEQYF. CDR3 in DNA: TGTGCCAGCAGCTTAAGCTACGAGCAGTACTTC.

This CDR3 reads CASSPQKGHREAFF. Here the CDR3 DNA reads TGTGCCAGCAGTCCCCAAAAAGGCCACCGTGAAGCTTTCTTT. The chain couples TRBV6-2 or TRBV6-3 to TRBJ1-1, with no clear D. V lost 5 bases and J 7 bases, leaving 17 bases between the germline ends. The CDR3 sequence is 14 residues long. CDR1 is MNHEY and CDR2 is SVGEGT in the germline V gene.

The CDR3 DNA is TGTGCCAGCAGCTACAGGTCCACCGGGGAGCTGTTTTTT. This gives the protein CASSYRSTGELFF. This chain links TRBV7-2 with TRBJ2-2; tentative D call: TRBD1 (5 bases). From germline, CDR1 is SGHTA and CDR2 FQGNSA. Trimming took 4 bases from V and 4 from J, leaving 7 bases between them. This CDR3 is built from 13 residues.

This chain connects TRBV4-2 to TRBJ2-3, with D unresolved. The CDR3 loop spans 15 amino acids. Germline-derived CDR1 and CDR2 are LGHNA and YNFKEQ. Trimming removed 0 bases at V and 1 base at J, with 8 bases between. The CDR3 nucleotides read TGTGCCAGCAGCCAAGATCACCAGGGCACAGATACGCAGTATTTT. Translating gives CASSQDHQGTDTQYF.

The chain employs TRBV30 and TRBJ1-1, with 8 bases that match TRBD1. Unmatched junction bases numbered 4, after V lost 4 bases and J lost 0 bases. This CDR3 is 14 amino acids long. CDR1 is GTSNPN, CDR2 SVGIG, per germline (reference sequence). The CDR3 DNA reads as TGTGCCTGGACAGGGGGCTTTCTGAACACTGAAGCTTTCTTT. Amino acids: CAWTGGFLNTEAFF. The full variable domain, rest sourced from reference TRBV30 and TRBJ1-1, is SQTIHQWPATLVQPVGSPLSLECTVEGTSNPNLYWYRQAAGRGLQLLFYSVGIGQISSEVPQNLSASRPQDRQFILSSKKLLLSDSGFYLCAWTGGFLNTEAFFGQGTRLTVV.

The V gene is TRBV6-5, the J gene TRBJ2-7; 7 bases match TRBD2. The CDR3 contains 15 residues. Germline CDR1 is MNHEY and CDR2 is SVGAGI. The junction had 7 bases not matched to a gene; V was cut back by 5 bases and J by 0 bases. CDR3 sequence: CASSNGRPSSYEQYF. The DNA of the CDR3 is TGTGCCAGCAGTAACGGGAGGCCCTCCTCCTACGAGCAGTACTTC.

The chain recombines TRBV7-8 with TRBJ1-2; tentative D call: TRBD1 (6 bases). CDR3 length: 15 amino acids. Germline CDR1 reads SGHVS; CDR2 reads FQNEAQ. Trimming stripped 5 bases from V and 0 bases from J, with 13 bases between. Here the CDR3 reads CASSVYREANYGYTF. In DNA form, the CDR3 reads TGTGCCAGCAGCGTATACAGGGAAGCTAACTATGGCTACACCTTC.

This clone showed up just a few times. This chain joins TRBV7-3 and TRBJ2-3; tentative D call: TRBD1 (6 bases). CDR3 length: 13 residues. Germline lookup yields CDR1 SGHTA and CDR2 FQGTGA. Trimming left V 4 bases short and J 4 bases short, with 9 bases between. The CDR3, as DNA: TGTGCCAGCAGCTCCAACAGGGCAGATACGCAGTATTTT. Translation: CASSSNRADTQYF.

The chain combines TRBV30 with TRBJ1-1; D gene ambiguous. CDR3 length: 12 residues. The V gene's germline CDR1 is GTSNPN and CDR2 SVGIG (reference sequence). The CDR3 loop reads CGGGSPNTEAFF. The CDR3 nucleotides are TGTGGAGGTGGCAGCCCGAACACTGAAGCTTTCTTT. The full variable domain, in which reference TRBV30 and TRBJ1-1 provide the parts outside the CDR3, is SQTIHQWPATLVQPVGSPLSLECTVEGTSNPNLYWYRQAAGRGLQLLFYSVGIGQISSEVPQNLSASRPQDRQFILSSKKLLLSDSGFYLCGGGSPNTEAFFGQGTRLTVV.

CDR3 in DNA: TGTGCCAGTAGTCCTGGACTAGCGGGGGGGCCTCGGGAGACCCAGTACTTC. Protein: CASSPGLAGGPRETQYF. The V gene is TRBV19, the J gene TRBJ2-5, with 15 positions matching TRBD2. V gave up 5 bases and J gave up 5 bases; unmatched junction bases: 9. The CDR3 sequence is 17 residues long. Germline V lookup: CDR1 LNHDA, CDR2 SQIVND (reference sequence). The entire variable domain, with the rest obtained from reference TRBV19 and TRBJ2-5, is as follows: DGGITQSPKYLFRKEGQNVTLSCEQNLNHDAMYWYRQDPGQGLRLIYYSQIVNDFQKGDIAEGYSVSREKKESFPLTVTSAQKNPTAFYLCASSPGLAGGPRETQYFGPGTRLLVL.

The V gene is TRBV30, the J gene TRBJ2-1; 7 bases match TRBD2. The length of the CDR3 is 13 residues. V lost 5 bases, J lost 8 bases, and 9 bases stayed unmatched. Germline V gene data show CDR1 as GTSNPN and CDR2 as SVGIG (reference sequence). CDR3 nucleotides: TGTGCCTGGTCGAGCGGGGTGGAGGATGAGCAGTTCTTC. Its protein product is CAWSSGVEDEQFF.

In this sample, this clone is medium-sized. The sample has other DNA sequences that encode this CDR3 too. V is TRBV6-2 or TRBV6-3 and J is TRBJ2-5; D is possibly TRBD2 (5 bases). Germline V gene sequence: CDR1 MNHEY, CDR2 SVGEGT. The V gene lost 2 bases and the J gene lost 5 bases, with 15 bases spanning the gap. CDR3 length: 15 amino acids. The CDR3 here is CASSYGRRVPETQYF. CDR3 DNA: TGTGCCAGCAGTTACGGGCGGCGGGTTCCGGAGACCCAGTACTTC.

This chain's CDR3 is CASSRLAGTWEKTQYF. CDR3 nucleotide sequence: TGCGCCAGCAGTAGACTAGCGGGAACATGGGAGAAGACCCAGTACTTC. The V and J genes are TRBV5-1 and TRBJ2-5, with 11 nucleotides matching TRBD2. Trimming cost V 5 bases and J 6 bases; bases outside gene matches: 12. CDR3 size: 16 residues. The germline V gene has CDR1 SGHRS and CDR2 YFSETQ. Full variable domain (outside the CDR3, taken from reference TRBV5-1 and TRBJ2-5): KAGVTQTPRYLIKTRGQQVTLSCSPISGHRSVSWYQQTPGQGLQFLFEYFSETQRNKGNFPGRFSGRQFSNSRSEMNVSTLELGDSALYLCASSRLAGTWEKTQYFGPGTRLLVL.

There are a few counts of this clone. This sequence joins TRBV7-2 and TRBJ1-2; TRBD1 aligns across 7 bases. V lost 5 bases to trimming and J lost 8 bases; unmatched junction nucleotides: 11. Germline V gene data show CDR1 as SGHTA and CDR2 as FQGNSA. This CDR3 region has 14 residues. The CDR3: CASSGNDRARGYTF. CDR3 coding DNA: TGTGCCAGCAGCGGGAATGACAGGGCTAGAGGCTACACCTTC.

The chain links TRBV27 to TRBJ2-7; TRBD1 agrees at 8 bases. The CDR3 consists of 13 residues. V shed 2 bases, J shed 5 bases, and the junction held 2 bases outside the gene matches. The V gene's germline CDR1 is MNHEY and CDR2 SMNVEV (reference sequence). The CDR3 nucleotides read TGTGCCAGCAGTTTAAGGACAGGGAACGAGCAGTACTTC. Its translation: CASSLRTGNEQYF.